This TCR beta chain is from a study of T-cell memory formation after mild COVID-19. On the study more broadly: There were largely donor-specific TCR clusters.

Germline V lookup: CDR1 DFQATT, CDR2 SNEGSKA (reference sequence). The CDR3 extends over 13 amino acids. V shed 5 bases and J 3 bases; nucleotides not matched to a gene: 4. Study-level points and caveats: Some SARS-CoV-2-responding clones were already detected in memory before infection. Clones contracting day 15 to 85 were balanced CD4/CD8; later expanders leaned CD4+.

Only a few counts were recorded for this clonotype. Its antigen is unknown. TCR alpha and TCR beta cDNA libraries carrying sample barcodes and UMIs came from 5'RACE with constant-segment primers. TCRdb recomputed calls from the 5' RACE reads with MiXCR, one row per CDR3 protein. Of 100,000 to 150,000 distinct CDR3 sequences in the sample, around 15% were seen once. V gene TRBV20-1 combines with J gene TRBJ2-3; 8 positions agree with TRBD2. This sequence originates from a man in his late teens or twenties who had mild COVID-19 (a few samples of this study predate the infection). Cell type and time point are not known. Sequenced input: PBMCs or a T cell subset sorted from them (not recorded which). The CDR3 here is CSAVGLGTDTQYF. In DNA, the CDR3 is TGCAGTGCTGTGGGACTAGGGACAGATACGCAGTATTTT.